This T cell receptor (beta chain) emerged from a study of T cell repertoires in cytomegalovirus infection. In the study overall: Public TCR beta signatures provided an indication of both CMV infection and a matching HLA type. Regarding the study as a whole: CMV-specific HLA-C-restricted TCR beta clonotypes dominated the ex vivo response.

There are a few counts of this clonotype. What it binds is unknown. TCRdb re-derived calls from the reads in MiXCR, one entry per CDR3 protein. There are fewer than 350,000 distinct CDR3 sequences in the sample; 9.5% occur only once, and roughly 4% lies in the top ten. The sequenced sample was PBMCs. The sequence derives from a human donor in good health (CMV status not recorded). Some clones in this sample may be carry-over from other donors' samples.

The CDR3 DNA follows: TGTGCCACCAGTGACCCGGGACAAAACTACGAGCAGTACTTC. Translating gives CATSDPGQNYEQYF. The chain joins TRBV24-1 to TRBJ2-7; D might be TRBD1 (6 bases). CDR1 is KGHDR, CDR2 SFDVKD, per germline. The V end was cut by 4 bases, the J end by 3 bases, with 12 bases between. This CDR3 region has 14 residues.